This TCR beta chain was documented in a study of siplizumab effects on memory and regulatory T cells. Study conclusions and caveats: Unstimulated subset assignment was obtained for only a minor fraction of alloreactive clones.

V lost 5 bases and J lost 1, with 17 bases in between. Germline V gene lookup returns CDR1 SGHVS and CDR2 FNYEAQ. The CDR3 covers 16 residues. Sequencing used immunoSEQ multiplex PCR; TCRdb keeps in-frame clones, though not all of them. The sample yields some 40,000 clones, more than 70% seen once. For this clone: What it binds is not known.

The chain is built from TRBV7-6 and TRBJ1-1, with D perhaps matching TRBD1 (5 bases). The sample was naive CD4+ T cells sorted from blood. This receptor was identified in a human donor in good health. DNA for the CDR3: TGTGCCAGCAGCCCTCCTGCGGGGCTCTGGAACACTGAAGCTTTCTTT. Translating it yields CASSPPAGLWNTEAFF.